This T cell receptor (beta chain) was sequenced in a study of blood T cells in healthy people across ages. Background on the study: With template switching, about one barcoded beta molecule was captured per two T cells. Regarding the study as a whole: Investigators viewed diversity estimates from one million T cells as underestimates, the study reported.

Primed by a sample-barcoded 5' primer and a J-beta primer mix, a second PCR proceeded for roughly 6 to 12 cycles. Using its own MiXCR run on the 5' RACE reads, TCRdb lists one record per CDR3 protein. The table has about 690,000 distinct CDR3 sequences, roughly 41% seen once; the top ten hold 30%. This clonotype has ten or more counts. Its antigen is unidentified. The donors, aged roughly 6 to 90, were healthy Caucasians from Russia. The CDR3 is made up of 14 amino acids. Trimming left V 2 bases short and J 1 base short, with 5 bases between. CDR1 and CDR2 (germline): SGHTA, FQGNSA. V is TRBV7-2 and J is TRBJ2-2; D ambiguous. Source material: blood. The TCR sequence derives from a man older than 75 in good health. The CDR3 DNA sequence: TGTGCCAGCAGCTTAAGGCAGAACACCGGGGAGCTGTTTTTT. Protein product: CASSLRQNTGELFF.